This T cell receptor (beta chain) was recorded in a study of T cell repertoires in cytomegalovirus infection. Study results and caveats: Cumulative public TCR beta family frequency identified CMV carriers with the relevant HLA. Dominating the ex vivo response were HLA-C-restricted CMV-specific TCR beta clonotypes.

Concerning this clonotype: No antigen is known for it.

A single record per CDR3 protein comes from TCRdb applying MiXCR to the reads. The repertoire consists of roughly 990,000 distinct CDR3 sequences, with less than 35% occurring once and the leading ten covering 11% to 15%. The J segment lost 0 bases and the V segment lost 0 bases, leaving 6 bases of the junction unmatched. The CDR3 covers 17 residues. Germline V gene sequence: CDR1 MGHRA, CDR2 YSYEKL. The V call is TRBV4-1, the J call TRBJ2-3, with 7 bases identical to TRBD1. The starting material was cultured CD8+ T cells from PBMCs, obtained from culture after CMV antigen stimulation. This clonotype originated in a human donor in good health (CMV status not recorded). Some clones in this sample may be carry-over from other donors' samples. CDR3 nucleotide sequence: TGCGCCAGCAGCCAAGAAGAGGGGGCTTCTAGCACAGATACGCAGTATTTT. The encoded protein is CASSQEEGASSTDTQYF.